This T cell receptor beta chain was captured in a study of response to subunit inactivated influenza vaccine. Comments on this clonotype: Its antigen is not known.

TCRdb ran MiXCR on the RT-PCR reads and lists one entry per CDR3 protein. The sample records about 780,000 distinct CDR3 sequences, about 18% being singletons. CDR1 is SEHNR and CDR2 is FQNEAQ in the germline V gene (reference sequence). This CDR3 has 15 amino acids. V was clipped by 5 bases and J by 4 bases, with 15 bases between them. Study outcomes and limitations: Authors proposed each seasonal influenza vaccination draws in few new T cells.

This chain connects TRBV7-9 to TRBJ2-1, with D possibly being TRBD1 (6 bases). This specimen was PBMCs from blood, taken roughly 5 days after vaccination. The sequence came from a man aged 45-65 years who received an inactivated influenza vaccine. The CDR3 DNA is TGTGCCAGCAGCCCAAAGGCAGGGGCTTACAATGAGCAGTTCTTC. This codes for CASSPKAGAYNEQFF.